These 10 T cell receptor beta chains share one sample of origin, sequenced in a study of vaccination and CD4 T cells after COVID-19. Treatment reported: roughly ten-day PBMC culture with coronavirus spike peptide pools or control peptides (ViraFEST assay). These TCRs are of unknown antigen specificity. The Oncomine TCR Beta short-read assay sequenced DNA from cultured CD4+ T cells. TCRdb independently ran MiXCR on the PCR reads; one entry per CDR3 protein. The sample lists approximately 11,000 distinct CDR3 sequences; about 60% were seen once. Sequenced: CD4+ T cells from blood, cultured in vitro. These TCRs come from a human donor who had recovered from COVID-19.

A remark on this clonotype: Its ends do not fully match the called genes, so a read error is possible. V gene TRBV7-6 combines with J gene TRBJ2-5, with 7 nucleotides matching TRBD2. CDR1 is SGHVS and CDR2 is FNYEAQ in the germline V gene. This CDR3 region has 14 residues. Here the CDR3 reads CASRPRGVSETQYF. Here the CDR3 DNA reads TGCGCCAGCAGACCCCGGGGGGTATCTGAGACCCAGTACTTC.

CDR3 residues: CASSLLPGGGADTQYF. DNA for the CDR3: TGTGCCAGCAGCTTACTCCCGGGGGGCGGCGCAGATACGCAGTATTTT. The chain joins TRBV7-3 to TRBJ2-3, with a possible D match to TRBD2 (7 bases). Trimming took 2 bases from V and 4 from J, leaving 16 bases between them. This CDR3 spans 16 amino acids. Looked up from germline, CDR1 is SGHTA and CDR2 is FQGTGA.

The chain combines TRBV11-3 with TRBJ2-7; 8 bases align to TRBD2. Germline CDR1 and CDR2: SGHNT and YENEEA. The CDR3 is made up of 15 amino acids. J lost 1 base, V lost 3 bases, and 5 bases had no gene match. The CDR3 nucleotides are TGTGCCAGCAGCTTCTTGTTAGCGGGATCCTACGAGCAGTACTTC. This encodes CASSFLLAGSYEQYF.

This clonotype has a handful of counts. This chain links TRBV21-1 with TRBJ2-7; the table's D call, TRBD1, was not checked against the DNA. TRBV21-1 counts as a pseudogene. The CDR3 consists of 17 residues. The CDR3 region is CASSNCTFRDRVREQYF. CDR3 DNA: TGTGCCAGCAGCAACTGCACCTTCCGGGACAGGGTTCGGGAGCAGTACTTC.

The chain links TRBV4-2 to TRBJ1-1; D is possibly TRBD1 (5 bases). The V and J ends lost 0 bases and 2 bases respectively, with 16 bases between them. CDR1 is LGHNA, CDR2 YNFKEQ, per germline. The CDR3 runs 17 residues. CDR3 coding DNA: TGTGCCAGCAGCCAAGAGTCCCATCTTGGGGGAAACACTGAAGCTTTCTTT. Its protein product is CASSQESHLGGNTEAFF.

The chain employs TRBV20-1 and TRBJ2-1; TRBD2 is a possible D gene (6 bases). This CDR3 is built from 15 residues. Germline CDR1 DFQATT, CDR2 SNEGSKA (reference sequence). Trimming cost V 6 bases and J 2 bases, with 17 bases left between them. The chain's CDR3 is CSATFGGLTYNEQFF. Here the CDR3 DNA reads TGCAGTGCCACCTTCGGCGGACTAACCTACAATGAGCAGTTCTTC.

The chain employs TRBV20-1 and TRBJ2-5; 10 positions match TRBD1. CDR3 size: 14 residues. The germline V gene has CDR1 DFQATT and CDR2 SNEGSKA (reference sequence). J lost 5 bases, V lost 4 bases, and 7 bases had no gene match. The CDR3 region is CSATGQGVYETQYF. The CDR3 DNA follows: TGCAGTGCTACTGGACAGGGGGTTTATGAGACCCAGTACTTC.

In its sample, this clonotype was seen a few times. The chain has TRBV10-3 and TRBJ1-1; 7 bases are shared with TRBD1. V gave up 2 bases and J gave up 1 base; unmatched junction bases: 7. Germline-derived CDR1 and CDR2 are ENHRY and SYGVKD. The CDR3 is 16 residues long. The CDR3 DNA is TGTGCCATCAGTGAGCCACGACAGGGAAGGAACACTGAAGCTTTCTTT. Its protein product is CAISEPRQGRNTEAFF.

The rearrangement links TRBV27 to TRBJ2-1; D possibly uses TRBD1 or TRBD2 (7 bases each). This CDR3 contains 19 residues. Trimming stripped 5 bases from V and 0 bases from J, with 23 bases between. Per the germline V gene, CDR1 is MNHEY and CDR2 is SMNVEV (reference sequence). The CDR3 region is CASSGRGRVGASSYNEQFF. The CDR3 DNA reads TGTGCCAGCAGTGGCAGGGGGAGGGTGGGAGCAAGCTCCTACAATGAGCAGTTCTTC.

This clonotype is judged medium-sized. The gene calls are TRBV11-2 and TRBJ2-7; D is unclear. CDR1 and CDR2 from the germline V gene are SGHAT and FQNNGV. The CDR3 length is 15 residues. The V end lost 0 bases, the J end lost 0 bases, and 9 bases lay between the germline ends. CDR3 amino acids: CASSLDGGFSYEQYF. DNA of the CDR3: TGTGCCAGCAGCTTAGATGGCGGCTTCTCCTACGAGCAGTACTTC.